This note documents a single TCR beta chain sequence. The antigen is unknown. Autoimmune disease history or systemic immunosuppression led to patient exclusion. Baseline, cycle 4 day 1, and cycle 7 day 1 were the blood sampling points. This sample was taken from a study of OX40 agonist ivuxolimab in advanced cancers. As for the study in general: Partial responses were achieved by three patients: one hepatocellular carcinoma, two cutaneous melanoma. Study-level results: CD8+ T cells averaged more expanded clones than CD4+.

This CDR3 has 13 residues. CDR1 is MNHNY, CDR2 SVGAGI, per germline (reference sequence). V lost 10 bases to trimming and J lost 2 bases, with 12 bases between them. The data were produced by immunoSEQ multiplex PCR, yet TCRdb's version contains in-frame clones alone and is incomplete. The data contain approximately 68,000 clones, 84% of them seen just once; the ten biggest clones take up more than 2%. Sequenced here: CD4+ or CD8+ T cells sorted from blood, sampled in a trial of the OX40 agonist ivuxolimab. The TCR originated in an adult with an advanced solid tumor such as melanoma, head and neck, liver or kidney cancer. V is TRBV6-6 and J is TRBJ1-5, with no clear D. CDR3 DNA sequence: TGTGCCACCACCACCTCCGGCAATCAGCCCCAGCATTTT. It yields the protein CATTTSGNQPQHF.